Below are 7 T cell receptor beta chains sequenced from a single sample in a study of prognosis after radiotherapy for stage I lung cancer. Genomic DNA served as the source from which two-round multiplex PCR generated TCR beta CDR3 amplicons. Gene-specific primers for each TRBV and TRBJ gene drove first-round PCR. Via MiXCR, TCRdb re-called the multiplex PCR reads, giving one row per CDR3 protein. Among about 26,000 distinct CDR3 sequences listed, about 30% were seen once. The specimen was PBMCs, collected before or after stereotactic body radiation therapy (not recorded which). Receptors originate from a donor aged 50 or older with non-small cell lung cancer.

This clonotype was counted at least ten times. DNA for the CDR3: TGCAGCGTCGCCGGGACTAGCGGGAGTGAGACCCAGTACTTC. It encodes CSVAGTSGSETQYF. The chain combines TRBV29-1 with TRBJ2-5, with TRBD2 matching over 14 bases. The germline V gene encodes CDR1 SQVTM and CDR2 ANQGSEA. There are 14 residues in the CDR3. The junction had 5 bases not matched to a gene; V was cut back by 6 bases and J by 5 bases.

The chain carries TRBV11-1 and TRBJ1-1; D unresolved. Trimming removed 3 bases from V and 1 base from J, with 9 bases in between. Germline assignment: CDR1 SGHAT and CDR2 FQDESV (reference sequence). The CDR3 runs to 14 residues. CDR3 sequence (DNA): TGTGCCAGCAGCTTCGTTCTAAAGAACACTGAAGCTTTCTTT. Its protein product is CASSFVLKNTEAFF.

This clonotype was seen repeatedly, ten times or more. The chain combines TRBV20-1 with TRBJ2-7; 8 bases match TRBD2. The V and J ends lost 6 bases and 3 bases, in that order; junction bases with no gene match: 10. The CDR3 has 14 residues. CDR1 and CDR2 from the germline V gene are DFQATT and SNEGSKA (reference sequence). In nucleotides, the CDR3 is TGCAGTGCACGTCCTCCAACTAGCGGCTACGAGCAGTACTTC. Protein sequence: CSARPPTSGYEQYF.

Only a few counts were recorded for this clonotype. A much larger clone differs from this one at a single base, so this may be a read error. This sequence joins TRBV3-1 and TRBJ2-7; D call uncertain. Germline CDR1 and CDR2: LGHDT and YNNKEL (reference sequence). The CDR3 totals 13 residues. The CDR3, as DNA: TGTACCAGCAGCCAGTCCAGCTCCTACGAGCAGTACTTC. Its protein product is CTSSQSSSYEQYF.

The V gene is TRBV27, the J gene TRBJ1-6; tentative D call: TRBD1 (6 bases). This CDR3 has 14 amino acids. Trimming shortened V by 6 bases and J by 7 bases, and 13 bases separated the two germline ends. Germline assignment: CDR1 MNHEY and CDR2 SMNVEV (reference sequence). In nucleotides, the CDR3 is TGTGCCAGCAGCCCGGAGGGGGTAAATTCACCCCTCCACTTT. It encodes CASSPEGVNSPLHF.

This clonotype was counted many times. The CDR3 DNA follows: TGTGCCAGCAGCCCCCAAAGGGGTGACGGCTACACCTTC. Its protein is CASSPQRGDGYTF. The V and J genes are TRBV9 and TRBJ1-2, with D possibly matching TRBD1 (5 bases). The V and J ends lost 4 bases and 8 bases respectively, with 15 bases between them. The length of the CDR3 is 13 residues. Germline V lookup: CDR1 SGDLS, CDR2 YYNGEE.

This clonotype came up a few times. Just one base apart from a much larger clone, this may be a read error. This sequence joins TRBV20-1 and TRBJ1-1; TRBD1 might be the D (5 bases). In germline, CDR1 is DFQATT, CDR2 SNEGSKA (reference sequence). V lost 3 bases and J 3 bases, leaving 11 bases between the germline ends. The CDR3 runs to 13 residues. For the CDR3, the DNA is TGCAGTGCTAGCGGGGCCATGGACACTGAAGCTTTCTTT. This sequence encodes CSASGAMDTEAFF.